Within the sample, the clone carrying this T cell receptor (beta chain) is medium-sized. What it recognizes is unknown. These data are taken from a study of spatial heterogeneity in lung cancer. Overall study context: Every unique TCR and UMI combination, on average, appeared more than ten times in raw reads. Notes on the study in general: It was found that expanded intratumoral alpha and beta TCR counts tracked tumor mutation counts.

In the library, each TCR cDNA molecule bore its own unique molecular identifier. TCRdb reprocessed the 5' RACE reads via MiXCR and lists one record per CDR3 protein. This table holds 9,500 to 12,000 distinct CDR3 sequences, 6% to 9.5% found once. V lost 4 bases and J lost 5; bases outside the gene matches: 10. This CDR3 spans 17 amino acids. The germline V gene has CDR1 SGHTA and CDR2 FQGNSA. Noted time point: sample taken at primary tumor resection. Tumor, nontumor lung or frozen PBMC supplied whole RNA, sequenced without sorting. The sample consisted of lung tumor tissue, taken at surgery. The sequence came from a female donor with early-stage non-small cell lung cancer. The V and J genes are TRBV7-2 and TRBJ2-5; 13 bases align to TRBD2. DNA of the CDR3: TGTGCCAGCAGCTCCAGCACTAGCGGGGGGGCCTATGAGACCCAGTACTTC. As protein: CASSSSTSGGAYETQYF.